A selection of T cell receptor beta chains follows, all from one sample in a study of glioma-infiltrating T cells. Via MiXCR, TCRdb re-called the multiplex PCR reads, giving one row per CDR3 protein. This repertoire shows under 150,000 distinct CDR3 sequences, more than 35% found once; its top ten account for 20%. The sample taken for sequencing was glioma tissue, nonneoplastic brain tissue, or PBMCs (not recorded which). The receptors here all came from a human donor with low-grade glioma or glioblastoma, undergoing nonglioma brain surgery, or in good health (not recorded which). CDR3s include the opening cysteine and the closing phenylalanine or tryptophan. Each record gives: clone size, J gene, V gene, D gene, CDR3 protein, CDR3 DNA. D genes are given only for firm matches. Clone size appears in some rows only: once, few, many, or a class for an expanded clone.

>NA|TRBJ2-7|TRBV20-1|TRBD2
CSARREGRYEQYF
TGCAGTGCTAGACGGGAGGGACGGTACGAGCAGTACTTC
>NA|TRBJ1-5|TRBV6-2/TRBV6-3|NA
CASSYSQDQPQHF
TGTGCCAGCAGTTATTCCCAGGATCAGCCCCAGCATTTT
>NA|TRBJ1-3|TRBV12-5|NA
CASAATGVSGNTIYF
TGTGCTAGTGCCGCGACGGGCGTCTCTGGAAACACCATATATTTT
>few|TRBJ2-1|TRBV2|TRBD1
CASSEQGQGINEQFF
TGTGCCAGCAGTGAACAAGGACAGGGCATCAATGAGCAGTTCTTC
>few|TRBJ2-7|TRBV28|NA
CASSLSLVSAYEQYF
TGTGCCAGCAGTTTATCGCTAGTATCCGCCTACGAGCAGTACTTC
>NA|TRBJ2-1|TRBV3-1|NA
CASSPRLEAEQFF
TGTGCCAGCAGCCCTCGGCTAGAGGCTGAGCAGTTCTTC
>NA|TRBJ1-5|TRBV12-3/TRBV12-4|NA
CASSLGVSKHF
TGTGCCAGCAGTTTAGGGGTCAGTAAGCATTTT
>NA|TRBJ2-7|TRBV7-2|TRBD2
CASSYSGNEQYF
TGTGCCAGCAGCTATAGCGGGAACGAGCAGTACTTC
>NA|TRBJ1-2|TRBV2|TRBD1
CASSLTGQTTRGYTF
TGTGCCAGCAGTCTAACGGGACAGACTACTCGTGGCTACACCTTC
>few|TRBJ1-1|TRBV6-2/TRBV6-3|NA
CASVARDNTEAFF
TGTGCCAGCGTTGCTCGGGACAACACTGAAGCTTTCTTT